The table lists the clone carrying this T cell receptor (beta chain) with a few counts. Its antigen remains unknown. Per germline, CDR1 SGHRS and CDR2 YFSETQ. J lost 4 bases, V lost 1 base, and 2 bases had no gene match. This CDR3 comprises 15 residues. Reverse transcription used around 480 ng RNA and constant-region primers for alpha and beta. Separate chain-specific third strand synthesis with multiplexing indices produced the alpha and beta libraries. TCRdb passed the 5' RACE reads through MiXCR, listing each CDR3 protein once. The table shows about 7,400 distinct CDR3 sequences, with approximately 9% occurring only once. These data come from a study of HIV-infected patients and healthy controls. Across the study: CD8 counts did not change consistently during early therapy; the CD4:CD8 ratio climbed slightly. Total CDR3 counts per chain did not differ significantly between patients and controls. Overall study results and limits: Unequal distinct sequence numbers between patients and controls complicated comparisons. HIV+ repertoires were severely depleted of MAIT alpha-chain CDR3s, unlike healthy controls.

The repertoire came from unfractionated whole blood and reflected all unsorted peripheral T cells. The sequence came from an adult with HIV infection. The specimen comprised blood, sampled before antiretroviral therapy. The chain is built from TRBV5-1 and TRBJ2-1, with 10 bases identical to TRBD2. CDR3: CASSLTSGEYNEQFF. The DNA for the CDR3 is TGCGCCAGCAGCTTGACTAGCGGGGAGTACAATGAGCAGTTCTTC.